This T cell receptor (beta chain) was captured in a study of shared clonotypes between healthy human individuals. Deep was the level used in running the assay. Sequenced by immunoSEQ multiplex PCR; TCRdb stores in-frame clones only, minus some. The repertoire consists of about 2.4 million clones, with 93% occurring once and the leading ten covering 0.36%. Comments on this clone: Its cognate antigen is unknown.

With V trimmed by 4 bases and J by 3 bases, 8 bases remained unmatched. CDR1 SGHNT and CDR2 YYREEE come from the germline V gene (reference sequence). This CDR3 has 15 amino acids. Study-level results: A limitation of the genetic and exposure-history diversity represented arose from few donors.

The clonotype originates from a man aged 18 to 30 in good health. Some clones in this sample may be carry-over from other donors' samples. Input material: naive CD4+ T cells from PBMCs. The subset denotes: CD45RA+ positively selected. The rearrangement uses TRBV5-4 and TRBJ2-7; TRBD1 aligns across 9 bases. In DNA, the CDR3 is TGTGCCAGCAGCGGGGCAGGGACAGGGCTCTACGAGCAGTACTTC. It translates to CASSGAGTGLYEQYF.